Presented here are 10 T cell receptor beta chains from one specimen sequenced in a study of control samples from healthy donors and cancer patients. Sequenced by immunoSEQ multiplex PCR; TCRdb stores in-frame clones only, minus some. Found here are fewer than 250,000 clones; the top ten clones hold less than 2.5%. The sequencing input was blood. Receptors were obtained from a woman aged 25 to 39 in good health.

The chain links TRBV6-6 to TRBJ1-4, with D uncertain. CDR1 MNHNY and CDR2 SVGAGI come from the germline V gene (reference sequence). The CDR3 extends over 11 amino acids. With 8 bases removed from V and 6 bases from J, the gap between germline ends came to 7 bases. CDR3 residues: CASSQDEKLFF. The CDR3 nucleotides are TGTGCCAGCTCTCAGGATGAAAAACTGTTTTTT.

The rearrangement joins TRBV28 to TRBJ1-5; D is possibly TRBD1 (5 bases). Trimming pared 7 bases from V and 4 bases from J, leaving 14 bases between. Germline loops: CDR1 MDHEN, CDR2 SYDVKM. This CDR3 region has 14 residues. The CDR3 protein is CASTLGVKNQPQHF. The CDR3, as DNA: TGTGCCAGCACCCTAGGGGTTAAGAATCAGCCCCAGCATTTT.

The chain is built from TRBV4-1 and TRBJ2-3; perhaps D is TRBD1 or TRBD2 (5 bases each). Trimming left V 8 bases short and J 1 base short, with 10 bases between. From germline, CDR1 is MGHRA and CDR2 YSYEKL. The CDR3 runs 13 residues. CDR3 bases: TGCGCCAGCGGGGGTTTCCGCACAGATACGCAGTATTTT. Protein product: CASGGFRTDTQYF.

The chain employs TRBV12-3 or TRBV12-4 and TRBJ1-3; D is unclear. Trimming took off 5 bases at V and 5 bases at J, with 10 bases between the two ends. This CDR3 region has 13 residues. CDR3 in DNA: TGTGCCAGCAGTATACCCCGTCGAAACACCATATATTTT. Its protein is CASSIPRRNTIYF.

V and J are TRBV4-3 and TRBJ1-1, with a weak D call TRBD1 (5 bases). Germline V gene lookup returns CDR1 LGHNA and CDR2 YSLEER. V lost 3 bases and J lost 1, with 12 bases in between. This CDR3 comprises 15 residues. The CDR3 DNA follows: TGCGCCAGCAGCCACGGGCGGGGGTCGAACACTGAAGCTTTCTTT. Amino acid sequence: CASSHGRGSNTEAFF.

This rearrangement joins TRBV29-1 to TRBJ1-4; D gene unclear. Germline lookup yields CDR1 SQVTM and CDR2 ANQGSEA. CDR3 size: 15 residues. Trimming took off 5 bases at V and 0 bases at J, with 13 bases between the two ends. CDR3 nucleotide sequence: TGCAGCGTTCTCCTCGCACTTGCAACTAATGAAAAACTGTTTTTT. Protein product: CSVLLALATNEKLFF. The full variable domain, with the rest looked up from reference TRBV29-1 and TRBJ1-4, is SAVISQKPSRDICQRGTSLTIQCQVDSQVTMMFWYRQQPGQSLTLIATANQGSEATYESGFVIDKFPISRPNLTFSTLTVSNMSPEDSSIYLCSVLLALATNEKLFFGSGTQLSVL.

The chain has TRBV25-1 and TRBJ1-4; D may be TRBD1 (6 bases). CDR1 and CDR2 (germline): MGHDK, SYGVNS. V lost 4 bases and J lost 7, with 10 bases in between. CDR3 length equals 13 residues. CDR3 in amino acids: CASSVQGSEKLFF. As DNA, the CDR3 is TGTGCCAGCAGTGTACAGGGAAGTGAAAAACTGTTTTTT.

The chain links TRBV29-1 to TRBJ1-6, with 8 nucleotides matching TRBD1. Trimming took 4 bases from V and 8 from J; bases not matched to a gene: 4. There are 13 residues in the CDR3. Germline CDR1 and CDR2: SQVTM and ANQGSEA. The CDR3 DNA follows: TGCAGCGTTGGGGGACAGGAGGATTCACCCCTCCACTTT. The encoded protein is CSVGGQEDSPLHF.

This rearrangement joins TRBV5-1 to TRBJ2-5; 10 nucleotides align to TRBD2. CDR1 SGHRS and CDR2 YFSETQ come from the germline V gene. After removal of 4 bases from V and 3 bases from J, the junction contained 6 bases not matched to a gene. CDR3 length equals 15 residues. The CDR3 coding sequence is TGCGCCAGCAGCGTAGGGACTAGCGCTAAAGAGACCCAGTACTTC. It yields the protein CASSVGTSAKETQYF.

CDR3 nucleotides: TGTGCCAGCAGCTCACTGAATCAGCCCCAGCATTTT. Translation: CASSSLNQPQHF. This chain connects TRBV7-9 to TRBJ1-5, with D unclear. V was clipped by 4 bases and J by 4 bases, with 5 bases between them. This CDR3 is built from 12 residues. In germline, CDR1 is SEHNR, CDR2 FQNEAQ (reference sequence).